This TCR beta chain was retrieved from a study of regulatory T cells in long-lasting Graves disease. This CDR3 has 18 residues. Trimming cost V 1 base and J 0 bases, with 19 bases left between them. As to time point: newly diagnosed GD, antithyroid drugs for less than 3 months. Extracted PBMC RNA gave rise to the TCR library. Libraries of TCR beta came from iRepertoire HTBI primers plus Arm-PCR of CDR3 regions. Each CDR3 protein gets one entry after TCRdb re-called the multiplex PCR reads with MiXCR. Altogether approximately 440,000 distinct CDR3 sequences are present, 15% to 20% being singletons, with the ten largest covering more than 10%. This clonotype was counted ten times or more. The same sample was also studied in work on T cells in Graves' hyperthyroidism and ophthalmopathy. That work contributes: First-round RT-PCR with HTBI primers amplified the TCR CDR3 region. Peripheral blood also featured most of the thyroid clonotypes expanded above 0.001.

The sample was peripheral blood mononuclear cells (PBMCs), taken at new diagnosis, from a patient treated with antithyroid drugs. This receptor was obtained from a man aged 35 to 55 with Graves disease. This rearrangement joins TRBV12-3 or TRBV12-4 to TRBJ2-7; no clear D. CDR3 in DNA: TGTGCCAGCAGTTTAGATATCTCTAGTGGCACTTCCTCCTACGAGCAGTACTTC. Protein product: CASSLDISSGTSSYEQYF.